The sequence of this T cell receptor beta chain was determined in a study of blood T cell repertoires in COVID-19. As for the study in general: Sample material is recorded as cDNA or gDNA derived from T cells, B-cell-depleted T cells, or PBMCs.

Original methodology: Nucleated cell number was recorded as an estimate derived from reference gene primer amplification. Using immunoSEQ multiplex PCR, the repertoire was profiled, and TCRdb retains in-frame clones only, with some absent. From that table come the V and J calls and clone size; the DNA was used to work out D and trimming. The profile shows just over 200,000 clones, approximately 84% of them singletons. Germline V gene sequence: CDR1 SGHRS, CDR2 YFSETQ. The CDR3 has 13 residues. Trimming left V 1 base short and J 6 bases short, with 9 bases between. The sample comprised peripheral blood. This chain connects TRBV5-1 to TRBJ2-3, with D possibly being TRBD2 (6 bases). This TCR came from a man aged 80 or over with acute or convalescent COVID-19. The CDR3 is CASSLPSVDTQYF. Here the CDR3 DNA reads TGCGCCAGCAGCTTGCCTAGCGTCGATACGCAGTATTTT. Full variable domain (rest looked up from reference TRBV5-1 and TRBJ2-3): KAGVTQTPRYLIKTRGQQVTLSCSPISGHRSVSWYQQTPGQGLQFLFEYFSETQRNKGNFPGRFSGRQFSNSRSEMNVSTLELGDSALYLCASSLPSVDTQYFGPGTRLTVL.